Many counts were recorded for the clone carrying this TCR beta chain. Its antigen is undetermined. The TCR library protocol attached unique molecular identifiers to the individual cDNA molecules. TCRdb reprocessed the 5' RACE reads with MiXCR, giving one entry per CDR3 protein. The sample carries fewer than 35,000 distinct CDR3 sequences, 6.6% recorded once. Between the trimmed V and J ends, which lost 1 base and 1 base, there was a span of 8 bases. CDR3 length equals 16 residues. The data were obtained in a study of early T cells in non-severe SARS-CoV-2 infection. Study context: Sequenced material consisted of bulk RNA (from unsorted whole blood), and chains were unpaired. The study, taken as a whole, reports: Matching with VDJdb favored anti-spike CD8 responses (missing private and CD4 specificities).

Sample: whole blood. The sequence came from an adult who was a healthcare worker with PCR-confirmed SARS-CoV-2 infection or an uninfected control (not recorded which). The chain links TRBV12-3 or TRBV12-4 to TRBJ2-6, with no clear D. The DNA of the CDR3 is TGTGCCAGCAGTTTAGGAGTAGGGTCTGGGGCCAACGTCCTGACTTTC. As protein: CASSLGVGSGANVLTF.